This T cell receptor (beta chain) was found in a study of T cells in Graves' hyperthyroidism and ophthalmopathy. Study overall: Peripheral blood was collected at initial diagnosis, before any treatment.

Regions amplified from RNA transcripts were the TCR beta CDR3 regions. The study used the HTBI primer set for a first-round RT-PCR of the TCR CDR3. MiXCR, applied by TCRdb to the multiplex PCR reads, yields one record per CDR3 protein. The sample records around 480,000 distinct CDR3 sequences, roughly 14% being singletons. The ends were cut back, 1 base at V and 5 bases at J, with 14 bases in the middle. CDR1 and CDR2 from the germline V gene are DFQATT and SNEGSKA (reference sequence). This CDR3 region has 15 residues. Findings and limits, study-wide: Expanded thyroid clonotypes (above 0.001) were mostly also found in blood. In validation, the model predicted ophthalmopathy. These predictions came a median approximately 6.5 months before onset.

In its sample, this clonotype was seen a few times. Its target is unknown. Sequenced material: blood. The sequence was collected from a woman aged 18 to 35 with Graves' hyperthyroidism. The genes are TRBV20-1 and TRBJ2-2; D is perhaps TRBD1 or TRBD2 (5 bases each). As DNA, the CDR3 is TGCAGTGCTAGAGTTCCCGAGAGGGGTACCGGGGAGCTGTTTTTT. It encodes CSARVPERGTGELFF.